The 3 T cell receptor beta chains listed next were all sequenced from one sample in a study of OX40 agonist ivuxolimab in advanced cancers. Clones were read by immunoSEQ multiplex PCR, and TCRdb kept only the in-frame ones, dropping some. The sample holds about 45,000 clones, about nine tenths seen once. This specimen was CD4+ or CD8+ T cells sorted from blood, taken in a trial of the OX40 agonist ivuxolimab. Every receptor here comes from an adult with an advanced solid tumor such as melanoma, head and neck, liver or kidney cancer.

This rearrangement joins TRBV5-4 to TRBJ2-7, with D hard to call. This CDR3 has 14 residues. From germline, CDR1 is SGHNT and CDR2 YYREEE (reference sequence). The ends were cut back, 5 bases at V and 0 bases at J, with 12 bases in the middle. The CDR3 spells CASSFGSSSYEQYF. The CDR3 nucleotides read TGTGCCAGCAGTTTCGGGTCGAGCTCCTACGAGCAGTACTTC.

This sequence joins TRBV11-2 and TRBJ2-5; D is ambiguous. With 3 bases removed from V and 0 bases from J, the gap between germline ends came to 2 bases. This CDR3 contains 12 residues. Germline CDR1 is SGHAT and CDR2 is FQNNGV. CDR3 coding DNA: TGTGCCAGCAGCTTTGACCAAGAGACCCAGTACTTC. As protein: CASSFDQETQYF. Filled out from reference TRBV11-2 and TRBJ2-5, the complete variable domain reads EAGVAQSPRYKIIEKRQSVAFWCNPISGHATLYWYQQILGQGPKLLIQFQNNGVVDDSQLPKDRFSAERLKGVDSTLKIQPAKLEDSAVYLCASSFDQETQYFGPGTRLLVL.

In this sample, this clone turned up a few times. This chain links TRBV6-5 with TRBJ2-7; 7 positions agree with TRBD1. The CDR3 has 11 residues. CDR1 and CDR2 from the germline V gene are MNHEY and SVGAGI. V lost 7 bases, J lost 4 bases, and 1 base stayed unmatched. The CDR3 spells CASTRGYEQYF. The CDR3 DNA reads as TGTGCCAGCACCAGGGGGTACGAGCAGTACTTC.